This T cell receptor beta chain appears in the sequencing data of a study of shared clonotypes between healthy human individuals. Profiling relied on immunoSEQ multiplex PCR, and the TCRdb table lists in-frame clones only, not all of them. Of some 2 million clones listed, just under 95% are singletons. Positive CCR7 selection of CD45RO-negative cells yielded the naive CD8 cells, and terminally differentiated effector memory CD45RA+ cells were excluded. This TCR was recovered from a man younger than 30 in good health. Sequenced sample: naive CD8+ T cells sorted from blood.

The CDR3 is CASSLGSGPGNTIYF. In DNA form, the CDR3 reads TGTGCCAGCAGCTTAGGGTCAGGGCCAGGAAACACCATATATTTT. The chain uses TRBV13 and TRBJ1-3; perhaps TRBD1 as D (5 bases). Trimming took 0 bases from V and 4 from J, leaving 10 bases between them. This CDR3 comprises 15 residues. Germline CDR1 PRHDT, CDR2 FYEKMQ (reference sequence).